This T cell receptor (beta chain) was documented in a study of CD8 T cells in Susac syndrome. RNA was extracted with the RNeasy kit, and a quantity of roughly 0.5 to 1 ug was reverse transcribed using random hexamers. The amplification used immunoSEQ multiplex PCR on TCR beta CDR3; it spanned 54 Vbeta and 13 Jbeta. Each CDR3 protein gets one entry after TCRdb re-called the immunoSEQ multiplex PCR reads with MiXCR. Seen here are some 95,000 distinct CDR3 sequences, 80% to 95% observed once, and the top ten hold approximately 0.31%. Blood CD8+ and CD4+ T cells underwent high-throughput TCR beta sequencing. Negative isolation yielded the CD8+ and CD4+ T cells, while FACS enriched the TEMRA cells. The sequencing input was CD8+ T cells from PBMCs. This receptor was taken from a human donor in good health.

As DNA, the CDR3 is TGCAGCGTTGAGGGCGGGACAGGAGCCACTGAAGCTTTCTTT. As protein: CSVEGGTGATEAFF. The chain links TRBV29-1 to TRBJ1-1; TRBD1 matches at 8 bases. V lost 3 bases and J lost 4; bases outside the gene matches: 7. Germline V lookup: CDR1 SQVTM, CDR2 ANQGSEA. The CDR3 has 14 amino acids.